The 22 T cell receptor beta chains presented below share a single source sample, sequenced in a study of T cell responses to AZD1222 COVID-19 vaccine (dated by TCRdb to the early 2020s). Libraries came from the immunoSEQ multiplex PCR assay. TCRdb provides this immuneACCESS table in a form limited to in-frame rearrangements. Some clones are lacking; in checked studies, under half of them reflect an unresolved V gene, and why the rest are absent is not known. Recorded for this sample are 90,000 to 150,000 clones; 80% to 95% of them occurred a single time. In total, the top ten clones hold 4.2% of the sample. This specimen's time point label, per the study, means: about 28 days (+/-7) after the second vaccine dose. In light of the paper, this sample's treatment or condition label describes: meningococcal conjugate vaccine given as trial control. The sequencing here drew on peripheral blood, taken 28 days after the second dose of the MenACWY control vaccine. These receptors all come from an adult who received the MenACWY meningococcal vaccine as a control.

The V gene is TRBV6-2 or TRBV6-3, the J gene TRBJ1-1, with 9 bases lining up with TRBD1. Trimming cost V 6 bases and J 9 bases; bases outside gene matches: 11. From germline, CDR1 is MNHEY and CDR2 SVGEGT. The CDR3 contains 14 residues. Written as DNA, the CDR3 is TGTGCCAGCAGACCTCAGACAGGGGGTGCGAAAGCTTTCTTT. Encoded protein: CASRPQTGGAKAFF.

This chain uses TRBV5-4 with TRBJ2-5, with a possible D match to TRBD2 (6 bases). V was clipped by 4 bases and J by 4 bases, with 20 bases between them. CDR1 SGHNT and CDR2 YYREEE come from the germline V gene (reference sequence). The CDR3 extends over 16 amino acids. CDR3 region: CASSRQLGGGPETQYF. CDR3 nucleotide sequence: TGTGCCAGCAGCCGTCAATTGGGAGGAGGGCCAGAGACCCAGTACTTC.

The CDR3, as DNA: TGTGCCAGCATGGGGACAGGGCATGAAAAACTGTTTTTT. Translated, it gives CASMGTGHEKLFF. The J gene is TRBJ1-4, the V gene TRBV28; 9 nucleotides align to TRBD1. Trimming at V came to 7 bases and at J to 6 bases, leaving 3 bases not matched to a gene. CDR3 length: 13 amino acids. The germline CDR1 and CDR2 sequences are MDHEN and SYDVKM.

This chain joins TRBV28 and TRBJ1-1; TRBD1 might be the D (5 bases). V was trimmed by 3 bases and J by 3 bases, leaving 20 bases between them. The CDR3 covers 17 residues. CDR1 MDHEN and CDR2 SYDVKM come from the germline V gene. CDR3 coding DNA: TGTGCCAGCAGTTTCGCTCGGAAAAGGGACGCCGACACTGAAGCTTTCTTT. It yields the protein CASSFARKRDADTEAFF.

The V and J genes are TRBV9 and TRBJ2-5; D unresolved. V lost 0 bases, J lost 1 base, and 16 bases lay in between. The V gene's germline CDR1 is SGDLS and CDR2 YYNGEE. CDR3 length: 17 amino acids. The CDR3 loop reads CASSVDVESVSQETQYF. The CDR3 DNA is TGTGCCAGCAGCGTAGATGTAGAGAGCGTATCCCAAGAGACCCAGTACTTC.

The V gene is TRBV7-9, the J gene TRBJ1-2; no clear D gene. Trimming left V 7 bases short and J 10 bases short, with 22 bases between. The germline gives CDR1 SEHNR, CDR2 FQNEAQ (reference sequence). The CDR3 is made up of 14 amino acids. The CDR3 nucleotides are TGTGCCAGCACCATAAAGGAGTCTTCGTCTCCCTACACCTTC. Translating it yields CASTIKESSSPYTF.

The chain's CDR3 is CASRGSGTSRTYEQYF. As DNA, the CDR3 is TGCGCCAGCAGGGGCTCTGGGACTTCTCGAACCTACGAGCAGTACTTC. The rearrangement uses TRBV5-1 and TRBJ2-7; D possibly corresponds to TRBD2 (6 bases). This CDR3 contains 16 residues. Per germline, CDR1 SGHRS and CDR2 YFSETQ. Trimming took off 5 bases at V and 2 bases at J, with 20 bases between the two ends. The full variable domain, rest sourced from reference TRBV5-1 and TRBJ2-7, is KAGVTQTPRYLIKTRGQQVTLSCSPISGHRSVSWYQQTPGQGLQFLFEYFSETQRNKGNFPGRFSGRQFSNSRSEMNVSTLELGDSALYLCASRGSGTSRTYEQYFGPGTRLTVT.

The chain carries TRBV29-1 and TRBJ2-6; 8 bases match TRBD1. The CDR3 consists of 19 residues. With V trimmed by 3 bases and J by 3 bases, 16 bases remained unmatched. CDR1 and CDR2 from the germline V gene are SQVTM and ANQGSEA. The CDR3: CSVEWETGERGVGANVLTF. In nucleotides, the CDR3 is TGCAGCGTTGAGTGGGAGACAGGGGAGAGGGGTGTTGGGGCCAACGTCCTGACTTTC.

This sequence joins TRBV10-3 and TRBJ1-1; TRBD1 aligns across 8 bases. Germline assignment: CDR1 ENHRY and CDR2 SYGVKD. This CDR3 region has 14 residues. Losses at the gene ends were 8 bases for V and 3 bases for J; bases not matched to a gene: 8. The CDR3 DNA follows: TGTGCCATCCGAACAGGGGGGTCGGACACTGAAGCTTTCTTT. As protein: CAIRTGGSDTEAFF.

The chain has TRBV5-5 and TRBJ1-5, with a weak D call TRBD1 (6 bases). Trimming removed 4 bases from V and 9 bases from J, with 20 bases in between. Germline CDR1 is SGHKS and CDR2 is YYEKEE (reference sequence). The CDR3 loop spans 15 amino acids. CDR3 DNA sequence: TGTGCCAGCAGCCTAACGGGGGGGCAGGTGAGGCCCCAGCATTTT. Translating it yields CASSLTGGQVRPQHF. The variable domain in full, with the rest retrieved from reference TRBV5-5 and TRBJ1-5, is DAGVTQSPTHLIKTRGQQVTLRCSPISGHKSVSWYQQVLGQGPQFIFQYYEKEERGRGNFPDRFSARQFPNYSSELNVNALLLGDSALYLCASSLTGGQVRPQHFGDGTRLSIL.

The chain combines TRBV2 with TRBJ1-2; the D gene is possibly TRBD1 (5 bases). The V end was cut by 8 bases, the J end by 7 bases, with 14 bases between. From germline, CDR1 is SNHLY and CDR2 FYNNEI. This CDR3 comprises 12 residues. The CDR3 nucleotides are TGTGCCAGCGGTCGGACACCGATTGGCTACACCTTC. Amino acid sequence: CASGRTPIGYTF. The variable domain in full, with the rest retrieved from reference TRBV2 and TRBJ1-2, is EPEVTQTPSHQVTQMGQEVILRCVPISNHLYFYWYRQILGQKVEFLVSFYNNEISEKSEIFDDQFSVERPDGSNFTLKIRSTKLEDSAMYFCASGRTPIGYTFGSGTRLTVV.

The sample holds one count of this clone. The chain recombines TRBV3-1 (or the pseudogene TRBV3-2) with TRBJ1-1; 8 bases are shared with TRBD1. The CDR3 has 17 amino acids. Germline V gives CDR1 LGHDT, CDR2 YNNKEL (reference sequence). J lost 1 base, V lost 1 base, and 8 bases had no gene match. The DNA for the CDR3 is TGTGCCAGCAGCCAAGCCCGCTTTACAGGGGGGAACACTGAAGCTTTCTTT. Encoded protein: CASSQARFTGGNTEAFF.

The sample holds one count of this clone. The rearrangement uses TRBV6-5 and TRBJ1-5; D is uncertain. The CDR3 totals 13 residues. Trimming removed 0 bases from V and 7 bases from J, with 7 bases in between. The germline V gene encodes CDR1 MNHEY and CDR2 SVGAGI. The DNA of the CDR3 is TGTGCCAGCAGTTACTCGAAGGTCCAGCCCCAGCATTTT. This gives the protein CASSYSKVQPQHF.

The CDR3 reads CASRAGGGSGNTIYF. CDR3 bases: TGTGCCAGCAGGGCTGGGGGGGGCTCTGGAAACACCATATATTTT. The V call is TRBV7-2, the J call TRBJ1-3; D might be TRBD1 (5 bases). Trimming took 6 bases from V and 0 from J, leaving 12 bases between them. From germline, CDR1 is SGHTA and CDR2 FQGNSA. CDR3 length: 15 amino acids.

This clone came up once. The chain's CDR3 is CASSLDRGTQETQYF. CDR3 nucleotide sequence: TGTGCCAGCAGCTTAGATCGGGGGACCCAAGAGACCCAGTACTTC. The chain links TRBV7-2 to TRBJ2-5, with D possibly being TRBD2 (6 bases). Trimming left V 1 base short and J 1 base short, with 10 bases between. The CDR3 is 15 amino acids. CDR1 and CDR2 (germline): SGHTA, FQGNSA.

The chain recombines TRBV7-6 with TRBJ2-7; 8 nucleotides agree with TRBD2. Germline assignment: CDR1 SGHVS and CDR2 FNYEAQ. The CDR3 is made up of 15 amino acids. V dropped 5 bases and J dropped 3; count of bases not matched to a gene: 9. The CDR3 nucleotides read TGTGCCAGCAGCCCCCCCGCCGGGGGGGACTACGAGCAGTACTTC. This codes for CASSPPAGGDYEQYF.

The chain couples TRBV6-5 to TRBJ1-4, with D perhaps TRBD1 (6 bases). The CDR3 consists of 15 residues. The V end lost 0 bases, the J end lost 8 bases, and 13 bases lay between the germline ends. Germline-derived CDR1 and CDR2 are MNHEY and SVGAGI. CDR3: CASSYSGGGREKLFF. CDR3 DNA: TGTGCCAGCAGTTACTCGGGCGGGGGCAGGGAAAAACTGTTTTTT.

The chain joins TRBV3-1 (or the pseudogene TRBV3-2) to TRBJ2-1, with 8 positions matching TRBD2. The junction had 9 bases not matched to a gene; V was cut back by 5 bases and J by 9 bases. The CDR3 is 14 amino acids. Looked up from germline, CDR1 is LGHDT and CDR2 is YNNKEL (reference sequence). The CDR3 sequence: CASSKEAGVREQFF. CDR3 sequence (DNA): TGTGCCAGCAGCAAGGAAGCGGGAGTTCGTGAGCAGTTCTTC.

V gene TRBV18 combines with J gene TRBJ2-5; D is tentatively TRBD1 or TRBD2 (7 bases each). The CDR3 consists of 16 residues. Trimming cost V 11 bases and J 3 bases, with 25 bases left between them. Germline-derived CDR1 and CDR2 are KGHSH and LQKENI. CDR3 coding DNA: TGTGCCCGCGCCACACGGCAGGGGGGGAGAGAAGAGACCCAGTACTTC. Translation: CARATRQGGREETQYF. Filled out from reference TRBV18 and TRBJ2-5, the complete variable domain reads NAGVMQNPRHLVRRRGQEARLRCSPMKGHSHVYWYRQLPEEGLKFMVYLQKENIIDESGMPKERFSAEFPKEGPSILRIQQVVRGDSAAYFCARATRQGGREETQYFGPGTRLLVL.

The chain carries TRBV27 and TRBJ1-4; D remains unclear. Trimming removed 6 bases at V and 0 bases at J, with 8 bases between. The V gene's germline CDR1 is MNHEY and CDR2 SMNVEV (reference sequence). The CDR3 runs to 14 residues. The CDR3 loop is CASSMGPTNEKLFF. CDR3 bases: TGTGCCAGCAGCATGGGCCCAACTAATGAAAAACTGTTTTTT.

The chain joins TRBV27 to TRBJ2-5; D is undetermined. Germline V gene sequence: CDR1 MNHEY, CDR2 SMNVEV (reference sequence). The CDR3 loop spans 14 amino acids. Trimming stripped 3 bases from V and 5 bases from J, with 13 bases between. CDR3 sequence reads: CASSLRLAGETQYF. For the CDR3, the DNA is TGTGCCAGCAGTTTGCGATTAGCCGGGGAGACCCAGTACTTC.

The V call is TRBV6-4, the J call TRBJ2-3; D is perhaps TRBD1 or TRBD2 (5 bases each). The CDR3 consists of 16 residues. CDR1 MRHNA and CDR2 SNTAGT come from the germline V gene. The V and J ends lost 0 bases and 1 base respectively, with 11 bases between them. The CDR3 here is CASSDSRGAGTDTQYF. For the CDR3, the DNA is TGTGCCAGCAGTGACTCGAGGGGCGCGGGCACAGATACGCAGTATTTT.